The clone carrying this T cell receptor (beta chain) was picked up many times. Its specificity is unknown. The entry originates in a study of T cells in Graves' hyperthyroidism and ophthalmopathy. As for the study in general: Once the initial diagnosis was made, peripheral blood was obtained before any treatment.

TCR beta CDR3 regions were amplified from RNA. RT-PCR in the first round (using the HTBI primer set) targeted the TCR CDR3. Via MiXCR, TCRdb re-called the multiplex PCR reads, giving one row per CDR3 protein. The data show a few hundred thousand distinct CDR3 sequences, 20% to 25% seen once. Overall study findings and caveats: It was a median around 6 months before onset that the model predicted ophthalmopathy.

The receptor was isolated from a man aged 45-65 years with Graves' hyperthyroidism. The sequencing sample was made of blood.

In nucleotides, the CDR3 is TGCGCCAGCAGCAACGGACAGCTGAACACTGAAGCTTTCTTT. Translation: CASSNGQLNTEAFF. The chain carries TRBV5-1 and TRBJ1-1; tentatively, D is TRBD1 (6 bases). Between the trimmed V and J ends, which lost 4 bases and 0 bases, there was a span of 10 bases. CDR1 and CDR2 (germline): SGHRS, YFSETQ. The CDR3 runs 14 residues. Together with reference TRBV5-1 and TRBJ1-1, the CDR3 gives the full variable domain: KAGVTQTPRYLIKTRGQQVTLSCSPISGHRSVSWYQQTPGQGLQFLFEYFSETQRNKGNFPGRFSGRQFSNSRSEMNVSTLELGDSALYLCASSNGQLNTEAFFGQGTRLTVV.